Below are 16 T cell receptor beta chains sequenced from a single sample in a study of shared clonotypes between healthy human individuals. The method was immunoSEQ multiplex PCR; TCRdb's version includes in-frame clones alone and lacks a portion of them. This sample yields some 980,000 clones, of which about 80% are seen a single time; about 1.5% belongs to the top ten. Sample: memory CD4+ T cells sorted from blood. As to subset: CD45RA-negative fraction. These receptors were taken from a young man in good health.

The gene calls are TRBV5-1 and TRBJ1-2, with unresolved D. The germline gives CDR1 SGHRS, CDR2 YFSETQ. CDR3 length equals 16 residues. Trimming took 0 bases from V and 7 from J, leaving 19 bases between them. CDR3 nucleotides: TGCGCCAGCAGCTTGGTTGGGGTAGAGCTCGGAGGTGGCTACACCTTC. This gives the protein CASSLVGVELGGGYTF.

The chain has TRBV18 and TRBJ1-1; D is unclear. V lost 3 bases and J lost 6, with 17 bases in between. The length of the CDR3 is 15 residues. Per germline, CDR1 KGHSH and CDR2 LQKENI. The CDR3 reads CASSPGQAGFSEAFF. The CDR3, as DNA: TGTGCCAGCTCACCCGGGCAGGCGGGGTTTTCTGAAGCTTTCTTT.

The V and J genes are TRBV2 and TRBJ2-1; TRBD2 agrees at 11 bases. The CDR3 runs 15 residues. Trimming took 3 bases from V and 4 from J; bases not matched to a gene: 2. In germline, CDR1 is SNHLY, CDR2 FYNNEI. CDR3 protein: CASSETSGTYNEQFF. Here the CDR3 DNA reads TGTGCCAGCAGTGAGACTAGCGGGACGTACAATGAGCAGTTCTTC.

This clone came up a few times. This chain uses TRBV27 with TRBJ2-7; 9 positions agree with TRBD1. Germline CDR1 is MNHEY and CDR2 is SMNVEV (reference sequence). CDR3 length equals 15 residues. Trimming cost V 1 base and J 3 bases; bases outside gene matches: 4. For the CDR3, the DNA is TGTGCCAGCAGTTTATACAGGGACAGGGACTACGAGCAGTACTTC. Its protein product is CASSLYRDRDYEQYF.

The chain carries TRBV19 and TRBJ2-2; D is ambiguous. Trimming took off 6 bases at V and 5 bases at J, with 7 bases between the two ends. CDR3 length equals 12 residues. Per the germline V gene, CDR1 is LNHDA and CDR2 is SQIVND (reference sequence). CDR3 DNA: TGTGCCAGTAGCTTACTGACCGGGGAGCTGTTTTTT. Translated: CASSLLTGELFF.

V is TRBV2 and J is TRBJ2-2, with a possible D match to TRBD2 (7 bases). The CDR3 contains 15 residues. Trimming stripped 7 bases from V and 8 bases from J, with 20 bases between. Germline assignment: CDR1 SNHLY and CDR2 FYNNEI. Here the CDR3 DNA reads TGTGCCAGCACCCTTAATACGGGGGGCACGGGGGAGCTGTTTTTT. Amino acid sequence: CASTLNTGGTGELFF.

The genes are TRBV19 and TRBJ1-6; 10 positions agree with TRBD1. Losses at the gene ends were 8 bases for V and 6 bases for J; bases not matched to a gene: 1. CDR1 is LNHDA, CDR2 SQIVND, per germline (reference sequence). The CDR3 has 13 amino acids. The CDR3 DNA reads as TGTGCCAGTGGACAGGGGGTTAATTCACCCCTCCACTTT. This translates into CASGQGVNSPLHF.

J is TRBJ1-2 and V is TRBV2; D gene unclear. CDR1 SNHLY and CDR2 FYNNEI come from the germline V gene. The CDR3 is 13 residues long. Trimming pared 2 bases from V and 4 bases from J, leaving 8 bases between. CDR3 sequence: CASSESDSYGYTF. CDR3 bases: TGTGCCAGCAGTGAATCAGACTCCTATGGCTACACCTTC.

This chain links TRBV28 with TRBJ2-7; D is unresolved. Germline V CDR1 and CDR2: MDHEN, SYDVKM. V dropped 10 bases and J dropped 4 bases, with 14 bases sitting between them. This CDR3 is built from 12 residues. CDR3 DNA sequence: TGTGCCACCCAGAGCCTTGGGTACGAGCAGTACTTC. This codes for CATQSLGYEQYF.

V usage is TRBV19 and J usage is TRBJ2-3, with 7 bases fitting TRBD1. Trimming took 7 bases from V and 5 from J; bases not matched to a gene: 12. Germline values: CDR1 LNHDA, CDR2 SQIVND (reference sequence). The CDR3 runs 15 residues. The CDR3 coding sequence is TGTGCCAGTAATACGGGCCTTCAGGGGGTAGATACGCAGTATTTT. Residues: CASNTGLQGVDTQYF.

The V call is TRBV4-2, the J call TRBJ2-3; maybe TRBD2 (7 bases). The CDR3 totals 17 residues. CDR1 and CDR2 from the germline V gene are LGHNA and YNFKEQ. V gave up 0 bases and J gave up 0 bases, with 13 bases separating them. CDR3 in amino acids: CASSQDHGGASTDTQYF. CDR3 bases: TGTGCCAGCAGCCAAGATCATGGGGGGGCCAGCACAGATACGCAGTATTTT.

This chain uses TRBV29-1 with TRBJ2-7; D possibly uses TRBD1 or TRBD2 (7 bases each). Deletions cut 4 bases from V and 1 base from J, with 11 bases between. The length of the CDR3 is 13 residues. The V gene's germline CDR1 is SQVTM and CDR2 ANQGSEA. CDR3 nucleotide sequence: TGCAGCGTTGGCAGGGGGGGTTCCTACGAGCAGTACTTC. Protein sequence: CSVGRGGSYEQYF.

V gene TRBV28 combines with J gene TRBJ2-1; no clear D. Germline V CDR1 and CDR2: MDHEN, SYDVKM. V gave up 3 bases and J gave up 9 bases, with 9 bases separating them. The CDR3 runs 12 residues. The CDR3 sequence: CASSFLKGEQFF. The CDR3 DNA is TGTGCCAGCAGTTTCCTCAAAGGTGAGCAGTTCTTC.

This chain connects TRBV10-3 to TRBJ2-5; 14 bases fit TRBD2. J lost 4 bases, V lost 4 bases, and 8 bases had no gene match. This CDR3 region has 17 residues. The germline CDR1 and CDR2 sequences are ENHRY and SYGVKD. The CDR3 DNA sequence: TGTGCCATCAGTGCCGGGACTAGCGGGGGTCTGGTAGAGACCCAGTACTTC. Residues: CAISAGTSGGLVETQYF.

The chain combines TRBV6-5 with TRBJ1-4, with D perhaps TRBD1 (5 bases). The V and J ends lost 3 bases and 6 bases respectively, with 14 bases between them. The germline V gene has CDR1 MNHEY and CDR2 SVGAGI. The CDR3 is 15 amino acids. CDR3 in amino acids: CASSYGGREDEKLFF. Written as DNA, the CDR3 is TGTGCCAGCAGTTATGGAGGCAGGGAAGATGAAAAACTGTTTTTT.

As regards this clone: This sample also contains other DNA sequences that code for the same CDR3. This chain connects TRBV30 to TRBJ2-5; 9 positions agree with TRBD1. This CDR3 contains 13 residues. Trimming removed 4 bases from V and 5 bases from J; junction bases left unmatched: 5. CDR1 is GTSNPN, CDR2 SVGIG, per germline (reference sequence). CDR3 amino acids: CAWNRGLGETQYF. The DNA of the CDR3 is TGTGCCTGGAACAGGGGGCTGGGGGAGACCCAGTACTTC.